This entry is about one T cell receptor beta chain. With 5 bases clipped from V and 3 bases from J, the junction kept 15 bases outside the gene matches. There are 18 residues in the CDR3. CDR1 SGHDN and CDR2 FVKESK come from the germline V gene. Authors' analysis steps: Reference gene primer amplification gave estimated nucleated cell counts. Libraries were prepared by immunoSEQ multiplex PCR; TCRdb keeps only in-frame clonotypes and omits some of them. From that table come the V and J calls and clone size; the DNA was used to work out D and trimming. The repertoire consists of 350,000 to 450,000 clones, with 65% to 90% occurring once and the leading ten covering under 8.5%. The data are from a study of blood T cell repertoires in COVID-19. Across the study: Samples taken during acute and convalescent COVID-19 were collected in the United States, Italy and Spain. The analysed material was cDNA or gDNA that came from T cells, B-cell-depleted T cells, or PBMCs.

The sequencing sample was made of peripheral blood. The origin of this receptor is a woman aged 55-70 years with COVID-19, enrolled during active disease. The genes are TRBV14 and TRBJ1-1; TRBD1 matches at 10 bases. The CDR3 reads CASSYYTSGTGADTEAFF. The CDR3 DNA follows: TGTGCCAGCAGCTACTACACCTCCGGGACAGGGGCGGACACTGAAGCTTTCTTT.